This T cell receptor beta chain stems from a study of T-cell memory formation after mild COVID-19. Study context: Largely donor-specific sequence clusters came from a couple of donors. The study, taken as a whole, reports: There was a balanced CD4/CD8 profile in clones contracting day 15 to 85, and later expanders leaned CD4+. Clones which contracted sat mainly in CM and EM if CD4+, and in EMRA if CD8+.

TCRdb re-called the 5' RACE reads with MiXCR, one entry per CDR3 protein. Here the sample spans about 310,000 distinct CDR3 sequences, roughly a fifth being singletons. In this sample, this clonotype turned up a few times. The antigen is unknown. This receptor was identified in a man aged 18 to 35 who had mild COVID-19 (a few samples of this study predate the infection). Cell type and time point are not known. Sequenced: PBMCs or a T cell subset sorted from them (not recorded which).

CDR3: CASALGGGTGELFF. The CDR3 DNA reads TGTGCCAGCGCGCTTGGGGGCGGTACCGGGGAGCTGTTTTTT. The rearrangement links TRBV28 to TRBJ2-2; D possibly corresponds to TRBD1 (6 bases). CDR3 length: 14 amino acids. From germline, CDR1 is MDHEN and CDR2 SYDVKM. Trimming shortened V by 8 bases and J by 5 bases, and 15 bases separated the two germline ends.